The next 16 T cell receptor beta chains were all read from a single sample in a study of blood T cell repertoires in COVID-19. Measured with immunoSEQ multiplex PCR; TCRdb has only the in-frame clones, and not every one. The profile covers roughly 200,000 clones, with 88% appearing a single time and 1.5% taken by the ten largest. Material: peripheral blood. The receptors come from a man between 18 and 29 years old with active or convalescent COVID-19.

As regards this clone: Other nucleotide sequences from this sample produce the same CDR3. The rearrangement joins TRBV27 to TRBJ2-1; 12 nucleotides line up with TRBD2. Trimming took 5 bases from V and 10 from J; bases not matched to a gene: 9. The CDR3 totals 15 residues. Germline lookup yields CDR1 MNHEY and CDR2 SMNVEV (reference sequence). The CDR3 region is CASSLLAGGPLEQFF. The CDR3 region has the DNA TGTGCCAGCAGTCTCCTAGCGGGAGGGCCTTTGGAGCAGTTCTTC.

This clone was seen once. CDR3 bases: TGTGCCAGCAGTGACTTGGACAGCTATGGCTACACCTTC. Its translation is CASSDLDSYGYTF. The chain combines TRBV27 with TRBJ1-2; perhaps TRBD1 as D (6 bases). Between the trimmed V and J ends, which lost 5 bases and 4 bases, there was a span of 11 bases. CDR1 and CDR2 (germline): MNHEY, SMNVEV (reference sequence). The CDR3 totals 13 residues.

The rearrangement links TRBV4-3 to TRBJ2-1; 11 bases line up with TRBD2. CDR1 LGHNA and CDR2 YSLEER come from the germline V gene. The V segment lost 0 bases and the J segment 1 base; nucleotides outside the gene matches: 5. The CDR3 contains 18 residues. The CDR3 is CASSQEPPSGRSYNEQFF. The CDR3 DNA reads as TGCGCCAGCAGCCAAGAACCCCCTAGCGGGAGGTCCTACAATGAGCAGTTCTTC.

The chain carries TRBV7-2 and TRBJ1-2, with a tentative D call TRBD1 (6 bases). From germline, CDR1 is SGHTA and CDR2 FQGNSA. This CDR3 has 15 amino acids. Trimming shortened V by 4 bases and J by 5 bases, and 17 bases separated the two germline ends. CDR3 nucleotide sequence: TGTGCCAGCAGCTCCTCAGGGGCCGTTCGGTATGGCTACACCTTC. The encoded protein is CASSSSGAVRYGYTF.

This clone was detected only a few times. CDR3 loop: CASSLDGTGIYNEQFF. CDR3 sequence (DNA): TGTGCCAGCAGCTTAGATGGGACAGGAATTTACAATGAGCAGTTCTTC. The J gene is TRBJ2-1, the V gene TRBV7-2; TRBD1 aligns across 8 bases. The CDR3 covers 16 residues. Germline V gene sequence: CDR1 SGHTA, CDR2 FQGNSA. The junction had 6 bases not matched to a gene; V was cut back by 1 base and J by 4 bases.

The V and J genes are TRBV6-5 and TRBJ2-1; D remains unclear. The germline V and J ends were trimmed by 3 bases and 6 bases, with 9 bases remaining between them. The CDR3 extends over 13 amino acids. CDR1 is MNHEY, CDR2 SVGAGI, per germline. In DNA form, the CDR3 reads TGTGCCAGCAGTTATCTCAGTTCCAATGAGCAGTTCTTC. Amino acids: CASSYLSSNEQFF.

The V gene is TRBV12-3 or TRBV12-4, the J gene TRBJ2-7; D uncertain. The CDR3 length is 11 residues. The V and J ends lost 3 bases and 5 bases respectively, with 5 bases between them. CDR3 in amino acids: CASSLSDEQYF. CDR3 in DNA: TGTGCCAGCAGTTTGTCGGACGAGCAGTACTTC.

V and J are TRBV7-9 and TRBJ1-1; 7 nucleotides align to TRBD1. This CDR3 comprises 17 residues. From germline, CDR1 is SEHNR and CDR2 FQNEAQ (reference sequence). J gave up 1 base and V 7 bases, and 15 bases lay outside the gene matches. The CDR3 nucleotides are TGTGCCAGCAACACTTCAACACCGGACAGGTGGAACACTGAAGCTTTCTTT. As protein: CASNTSTPDRWNTEAFF.

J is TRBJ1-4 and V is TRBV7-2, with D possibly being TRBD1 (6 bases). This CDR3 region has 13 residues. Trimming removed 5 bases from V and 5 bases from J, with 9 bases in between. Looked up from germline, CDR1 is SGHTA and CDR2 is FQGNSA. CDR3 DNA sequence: TGTGCCAGCAGCGGACAGTACAATGAAAAACTGTTTTTT. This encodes CASSGQYNEKLFF.

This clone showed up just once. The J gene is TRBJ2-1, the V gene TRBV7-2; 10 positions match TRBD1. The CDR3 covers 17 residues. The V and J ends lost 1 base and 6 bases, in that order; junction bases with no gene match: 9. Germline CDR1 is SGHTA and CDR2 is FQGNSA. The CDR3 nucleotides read TGTGCCAGCAGCTTAGGACTGGGACAGGGGACGGTCAATGAGCAGTTCTTC. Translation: CASSLGLGQGTVNEQFF. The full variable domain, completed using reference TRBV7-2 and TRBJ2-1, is GAGVSQSPSNKVTEKGKDVELRCDPISGHTALYWYRQSLGQGLEFLIYFQGNSAPDKSGLPSDRFSAERTGGSVSTLTIQRTQQEDSAVYLCASSLGLGQGTVNEQFFGPGTRLTVL.

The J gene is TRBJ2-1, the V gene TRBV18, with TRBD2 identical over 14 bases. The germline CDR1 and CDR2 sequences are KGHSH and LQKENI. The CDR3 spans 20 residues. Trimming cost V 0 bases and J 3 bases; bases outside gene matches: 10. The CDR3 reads CASSPPLTSGRVGGYNEQFF. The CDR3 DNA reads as TGTGCCAGCTCACCACCGTTGACTAGCGGGAGGGTGGGCGGCTACAATGAGCAGTTCTTC. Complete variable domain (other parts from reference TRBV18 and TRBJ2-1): NAGVMQNPRHLVRRRGQEARLRCSPMKGHSHVYWYRQLPEEGLKFMVYLQKENIIDESGMPKERFSAEFPKEGPSILRIQQVVRGDSAAYFCASSPPLTSGRVGGYNEQFFGPGTRLTVL.

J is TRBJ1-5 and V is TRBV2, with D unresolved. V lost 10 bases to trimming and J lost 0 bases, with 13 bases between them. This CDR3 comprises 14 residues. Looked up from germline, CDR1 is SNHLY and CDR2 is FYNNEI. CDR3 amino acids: CATQTDYSNQPQHF. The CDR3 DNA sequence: TGTGCCACCCAGACCGACTATAGCAATCAGCCCCAGCATTTT.

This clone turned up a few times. In nucleotides, the CDR3 is TGTGCCAGCAGTTCGTTTTACGAGCAGTACTTC. Translating gives CASSSFYEQYF. The rearrangement uses TRBV28 and TRBJ2-7; D is uncertain. Germline lookup yields CDR1 MDHEN and CDR2 SYDVKM. The V gene lost 4 bases and the J gene lost 4 bases, with 5 bases spanning the gap. This CDR3 has 11 amino acids.

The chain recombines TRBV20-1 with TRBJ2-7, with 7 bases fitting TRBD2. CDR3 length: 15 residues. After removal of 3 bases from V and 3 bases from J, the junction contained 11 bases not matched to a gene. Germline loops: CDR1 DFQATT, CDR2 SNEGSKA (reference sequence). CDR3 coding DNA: TGCAGTGCTAGTTCTATGGGGGGACTAAACTACGAGCAGTACTTC. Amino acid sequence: CSASSMGGLNYEQYF.

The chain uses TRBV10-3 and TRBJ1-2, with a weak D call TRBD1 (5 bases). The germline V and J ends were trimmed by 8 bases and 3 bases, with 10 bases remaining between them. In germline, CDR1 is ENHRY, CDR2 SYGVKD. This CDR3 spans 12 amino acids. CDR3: CAISPTDYGYTF. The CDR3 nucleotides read TGTGCCATCTCTCCGACAGACTATGGCTACACCTTC.

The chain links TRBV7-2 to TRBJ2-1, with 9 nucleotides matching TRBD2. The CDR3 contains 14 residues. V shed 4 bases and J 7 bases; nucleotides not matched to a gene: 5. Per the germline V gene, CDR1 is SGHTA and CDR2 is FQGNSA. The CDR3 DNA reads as TGTGCCAGCAGCTCTGCCAGCGGGAGGAATGAGCAGTTCTTC. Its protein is CASSSASGRNEQFF. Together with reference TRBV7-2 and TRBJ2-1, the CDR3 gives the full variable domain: GAGVSQSPSNKVTEKGKDVELRCDPISGHTALYWYRQSLGQGLEFLIYFQGNSAPDKSGLPSDRFSAERTGGSVSTLTIQRTQQEDSAVYLCASSSASGRNEQFFGPGTRLTVL.